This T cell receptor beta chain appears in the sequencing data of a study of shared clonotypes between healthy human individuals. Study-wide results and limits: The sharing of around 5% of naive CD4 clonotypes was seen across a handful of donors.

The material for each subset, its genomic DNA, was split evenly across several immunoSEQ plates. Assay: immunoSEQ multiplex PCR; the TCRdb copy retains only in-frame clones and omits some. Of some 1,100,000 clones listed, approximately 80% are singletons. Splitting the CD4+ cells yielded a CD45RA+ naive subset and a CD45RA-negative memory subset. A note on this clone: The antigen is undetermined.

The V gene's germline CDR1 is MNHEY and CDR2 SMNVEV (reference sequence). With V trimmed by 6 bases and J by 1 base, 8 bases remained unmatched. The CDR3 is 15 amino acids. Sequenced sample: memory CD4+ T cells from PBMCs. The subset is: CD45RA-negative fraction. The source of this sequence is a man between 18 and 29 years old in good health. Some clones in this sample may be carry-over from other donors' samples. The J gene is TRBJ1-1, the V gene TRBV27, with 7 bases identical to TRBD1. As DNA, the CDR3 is TGTGCCAGCAGGCCCAATCGACAGGGGAACACTGAAGCTTTCTTT. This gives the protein CASRPNRQGNTEAFF.